These T cell receptor beta chains were read from a single sample in a study of cytomegalovirus exposure and HLA in healthy donors. TCRdb's copy holds only in-frame clones and misses some; the assay was immunoSEQ multiplex PCR. Of about 120,000 clones in the sample, approximately 90% were seen once. Sequenced input: PBMCs. Source of these receptors: a young woman in good health and CMV-seropositive. The CDR3 runs from the conserved cysteine through the conserved F or W. A D gene is named only where the DNA matches it firmly. Expanded clones get a size class; other rows say once, few or many, or leave the size out.

V gene	clone size	J gene	D gene	CDR3 protein	CDR3 DNA
TRBV9	-	TRBJ1-3	-	CASSVAVGTKGDTIYF	TGTGCCAGCAGCGTAGCAGTTGGGACTAAGGGGGACACCATATATTTT
TRBV9	-	TRBJ1-1	TRBD1	CASSALGTGATEAFF	TGTGCCAGCAGCGCACTCGGGACAGGGGCAACTGAAGCTTTCTTT
TRBV4-2	-	TRBJ2-1	TRBD2	CASSQDSGVYNEQFF	TGTGCCAGCAGCCAAGACAGCGGGGTTTACAATGAGCAGTTCTTC
TRBV15	-	TRBJ2-1	TRBD2	CATSRMSGRLGDEQFF	TGTGCCACCAGCAGAATGAGCGGGAGGCTCGGGGATGAGCAGTTCTTC
TRBV10-3	once	TRBJ2-3	TRBD2	CAISEIRAGVADTQYF	TGTGCCATCAGTGAGATTAGAGCGGGAGTGGCAGATACGCAGTATTTT
TRBV21-1	-	TRBJ1-6	-	CASSKGGRGSSYNSPLHF	TGTGCCAGCAGCAAAGGCGGCAGGGGGAGCTCCTATAATTCACCCCTCCACTTT
TRBV4-1	-	TRBJ2-7	TRBD1	CASSQSGTGDYEQYF	TGCGCCAGCAGCCAATCCGGGACAGGAGACTACGAGCAGTACTTC
TRBV5-4	-	TRBJ2-7	-	CASPPGGPNEQYF	TGTGCCAGCCCCCCCGGGGGGCCCAACGAGCAGTACTTC
TRBV13	-	TRBJ1-1	TRBD1	CASSFVDRETEAFF	TGTGCCAGCAGCTTTGTGGACAGGGAAACTGAAGCTTTCTTT
TRBV7-9	-	TRBJ1-1	-	CASSFRRGEAFF	TGTGCCAGCAGCTTTCGCAGGGGCGAAGCTTTCTTT
TRBV29-1	-	TRBJ1-5	TRBD1	CSDPGQDGLIGNQPQHF	TGCAGCGACCCGGGACAGGACGGGTTAATCGGCAATCAGCCCCAGCATTTT
TRBV18	-	TRBJ1-2	-	CASSPGGNYGYTF	TGTGCCAGCTCACCAGGGGGCAACTATGGCTACACCTTC
TRBV6-1	-	TRBJ1-2	TRBD1	CASSASTGFSYGYTF	TGTGCCAGCAGTGCCTCGACAGGGTTTAGCTATGGCTACACCTTC
TRBV6-5	-	TRBJ2-7	TRBD1	CASSRDRVEQYF	TGTGCCAGCAGCCGTGACAGGGTCGAGCAGTACTTC
TRBV7-2	-	TRBJ1-2	-	CASSLDGQGGYTF	TGTGCCAGCAGCTTAGATGGTCAGGGAGGCTACACCTTC
TRBV5-6	-	TRBJ1-2	TRBD1	CASSVDREDGYTF	TGTGCCAGCAGCGTTGACAGGGAAGATGGCTACACCTTC
TRBV29-1	-	TRBJ2-1	-	CSVEGVRGYEQFF	TGCAGCGTTGAAGGGGTCCGGGGGTATGAGCAGTTCTTC
TRBV13	-	TRBJ1-1	-	CASSSAQAINTEAFF	TGTGCCAGCAGCTCAGCACAGGCTATCAACACTGAAGCTTTCTTT
TRBV13	-	TRBJ1-2	-	CASLQRGGGNSYTF	TGTGCCAGCCTTCAGAGGGGGGGAGGGAATAGCTACACCTTC
TRBV19	once	TRBJ2-3	TRBD1	CASSPRTGLGTDTQYF	TGTGCCAGTAGTCCACGGACAGGGCTAGGCACAGATACGCAGTATTTT
TRBV28	-	TRBJ1-2	TRBD1	CASSPRTGDGYTF	TGTGCCAGCAGCCCGCGGACAGGGGATGGCTACACCTTC
TRBV30	-	TRBJ2-7	-	CACGRQFYEQYF	TGTGCCTGTGGGCGACAGTTCTACGAGCAGTACTTC
TRBV5-1	-	TRBJ2-1	TRBD2	CASATSGGNNEQFF	TGCGCCAGCGCGACTAGCGGGGGGAACAATGAGCAGTTCTTC
TRBV6-5	-	TRBJ2-1	TRBD1	CASSGDRWDEQFF	TGTGCCAGCAGCGGGGACAGGTGGGATGAGCAGTTCTTC
TRBV5-3	-	TRBJ2-7	-	CARSWDRDTLYEQYF	TGTGCCAGAAGCTGGGACCGGGACACACTTTACGAGCAGTACTTC
TRBV7-9	-	TRBJ1-2	-	CASSPLGGGYTF	TGTGCCAGCAGCCCCCTAGGTGGAGGCTACACCTTC
TRBV7-9	-	TRBJ2-1	TRBD1	CASSRLYRGSFHNEQFF	TGTGCCAGCAGCCGACTATACAGGGGTTCTTTCCACAATGAGCAGTTCTTC
TRBV5-8	-	TRBJ2-1	-	CASSSDWAYNEQFF	TGTGCCAGCAGCTCTGACTGGGCCTACAATGAGCAGTTCTTC
TRBV30	-	TRBJ1-2	-	CAWSVGAGERYGYTF	TGTGCCTGGAGTGTTGGAGCAGGGGAACGATATGGCTACACCTTC
TRBV20-1	-	TRBJ2-7	-	CSARLNYEQYF	TGCAGTGCTAGATTAAATTACGAGCAGTACTTC
TRBV28	-	TRBJ1-5	-	CASSSFLDPPQHF	TGTGCCAGCAGCAGTTTCCTTGATCCGCCCCAGCATTTT
TRBV6-5	-	TRBJ2-7	TRBD2	CASRPYSGRWEQYF	TGTGCCAGCAGACCCTATAGCGGGAGGTGGGAGCAGTACTTC
TRBV28	-	TRBJ1-2	-	CASTTSRGKGGGYTF	TGTGCCAGCACCACGTCCAGGGGTAAAGGTGGTGGCTACACCTTC
TRBV28	-	TRBJ1-2	TRBD1	CAGRDREYGYTF	TGTGCCGGCCGGGACAGGGAATATGGCTACACCTTC
TRBV18	few	TRBJ1-2	-	CASSRDKDYGYTF	TGTGCCAGCTCACGGGACAAAGACTATGGCTACACCTTC
TRBV7-9	-	TRBJ2-1	TRBD2	CASSSGTSGYNEQFF	TGTGCCAGCAGCTCCGGGACTAGCGGCTACAATGAGCAGTTCTTC
TRBV11-3	few	TRBJ2-2	-	CASSLVRQRTGELFF	TGTGCCAGCAGCTTAGTCCGCCAGAGGACCGGGGAGCTGTTTTTT
TRBV27	-	TRBJ2-5	-	CATLPQYF	TGTGCCACCCTTCCCCAGTACTTC
TRBV5-1	-	TRBJ1-6	-	CASSPSSSYNSPLHF	TGCGCCAGCAGCCCCTCGAGCTCCTATAATTCACCCCTCCACTTT
TRBV27	-	TRBJ1-1	-	CASSFRGSTEAFF	TGTGCCAGCAGTTTTAGGGGTAGCACTGAAGCTTTCTTT
TRBV2	once	TRBJ2-2	-	CASSEAGLKTGELFF	TGTGCCAGCAGTGAGGCGGGACTCAAGACCGGGGAGCTGTTTTTT
TRBV5-8	once	TRBJ1-2	-	CASSLGAVSYGYTF	TGTGCCAGCAGCTTGGGGGCAGTATCCTATGGCTACACCTTC
TRBV6-6	-	TRBJ2-1	TRBD2	CASSGLAGGGNEQFF	TGTGCCAGCAGCGGACTAGCGGGAGGGGGGAATGAGCAGTTCTTC
TRBV29-1	-	TRBJ2-7	TRBD1	CSVDKTGGTYEQYF	TGCAGCGTTGACAAAACAGGGGGAACCTACGAGCAGTACTTC
TRBV19	-	TRBJ1-5	TRBD1	CASSFRQGWDSNQPQHF	TGTGCCAGTAGTTTCCGACAGGGTTGGGATAGCAATCAGCCCCAGCATTTT
TRBV9	-	TRBJ2-5	-	CASSDEGGVQETQYF	TGTGCCAGCAGCGATGAGGGGGGGGTTCAAGAGACCCAGTACTTC
TRBV2	-	TRBJ1-5	-	CASRGGGRQPQHF	TGTGCCAGCCGGGGAGGGGGACGGCAGCCCCAGCATTTT
TRBV18	-	TRBJ2-2	-	CASSPPSGTGELFF	TGTGCCAGCTCACCACCGTCGGGAACCGGGGAGCTGTTTTTT
TRBV28	-	TRBJ1-2	-	CASRTDINYGYTF	TGTGCCAGCAGGACAGACATTAACTATGGCTACACCTTC
TRBV7-2	-	TRBJ1-4	-	CASSRTGFGGEKLFF	TGTGCCAGCAGCCGCACAGGGTTCGGTGGTGAAAAACTGTTTTTT
TRBV18	-	TRBJ1-2	-	CASSLQGIHGYTF	TGTGCCAGCTCACTACAGGGAATCCATGGCTACACCTTC
TRBV7-6	-	TRBJ1-1	TRBD1	CASSLRGQGTNTEAFF	TGTGCCAGCAGCTTAAGGGGACAGGGCACGAACACTGAAGCTTTCTTT
TRBV9	-	TRBJ2-1	-	CASSPGPIDRPRANEQFF	TGTGCCAGCAGCCCGGGGCCGATAGACAGGCCCAGGGCGAATGAGCAGTTCTTC
TRBV5-5	once	TRBJ2-7	-	CASSHQGGGSYEQYF	TGTGCCAGCAGCCATCAGGGGGGCGGCTCCTACGAGCAGTACTTC
TRBV5-8	-	TRBJ2-7	-	CASTETGGMEEQYF	TGTGCCAGCACCGAGACAGGTGGGATGGAAGAGCAGTACTTC
TRBV7-9	-	TRBJ2-3	-	CASSVLTDTQYF	TGTGCCAGCAGCGTTCTAACAGATACGCAGTATTTT
TRBV7-9	-	TRBJ1-1	-	CASSSPERGEAFF	TGTGCCAGCAGCTCCCCCGAAAGGGGAGAAGCTTTCTTT